These 6 T cell receptor beta chains were all obtained from the same sample, sequenced in a study of blood T cell repertoires in COVID-19. The method was immunoSEQ multiplex PCR; TCRdb's version includes in-frame clones alone and lacks a portion of them. The sample lists more than 250,000 clones, 86% occurring once. Sequences were obtained from peripheral blood. The receptors originated from a woman aged 45-60 years with acute or convalescent COVID-19.

CDR3 sequence (DNA): TGTGCCAGCAGCTCCTTAGCAGCGGGAGGCCGGGATGAGCAGTTCTTC. It is translated as CASSSLAAGGRDEQFF. This rearrangement joins TRBV7-2 to TRBJ2-1; 9 positions match TRBD2. The CDR3 covers 16 residues. The V gene end was trimmed by 4 bases and the J gene end by 8 bases; junction bases not matched to a gene: 12. Germline V gene data show CDR1 as SGHTA and CDR2 as FQGNSA.

The rearrangement links TRBV4-2 to TRBJ1-4, with 7 bases matching TRBD1. V dropped 4 bases and J dropped 8; count of bases not matched to a gene: 10. The germline gives CDR1 LGHNA, CDR2 YNFKEQ. The CDR3 is 15 residues long. Here the CDR3 DNA reads TGTGCCAGCAGCCTCCAGGGCCAGGGGGTGGAAAAACTGTTTTTT. Its protein is CASSLQGQGVEKLFF.

This rearrangement joins TRBV5-1 to TRBJ2-5; 7 bases match TRBD2. V lost 4 bases, J lost 5 bases, and 8 bases stayed unmatched. This CDR3 region has 14 residues. Germline V gene data show CDR1 as SGHRS and CDR2 as YFSETQ. In nucleotides, the CDR3 is TGCGCCAGCAGCCCCCTGGGAGCGGGGGAGACCCAGTACTTC. Amino acid sequence: CASSPLGAGETQYF.

This clone came up once. The chain uses TRBV14 and TRBJ2-4; D may be TRBD2 (6 bases). Germline lookup yields CDR1 SGHDN and CDR2 FVKESK. Trimming removed 1 base from V and 9 bases from J, with 10 bases in between. The CDR3 length is 13 residues. CDR3 DNA: TGTGCCAGCAGCCAAGGGCCCGGGAGCATTCAGTACTTC. This gives the protein CASSQGPGSIQYF. Filled out from reference TRBV14 and TRBJ2-4, the complete variable domain reads EAGVTQFPSHSVIEKGQTVTLRCDPISGHDNLYWYRRVMGKEIKFLLHFVKESKQDESGMPNNRFLAERTGGTYSTLKVQPAELEDSGVYFCASSQGPGSIQYFGAGTRLSVL.

The gene calls are TRBV5-4 and TRBJ2-1, with D unresolved. The CDR3 runs 14 residues. Germline CDR1 and CDR2: SGHNT and YYREEE (reference sequence). The V end lost 5 bases, the J end lost 5 bases, and 14 bases lay between the germline ends. CDR3 sequence: CASRLQHGDNEQFF. In nucleotides, the CDR3 is TGTGCCAGCAGACTCCAACATGGAGACAATGAGCAGTTCTTC.

V gene TRBV4-1 combines with J gene TRBJ2-3, with D perhaps matching TRBD2 (5 bases). The CDR3 runs 16 residues. V was cut by 0 bases and J by 2 bases, with 12 bases left in between. Germline loops: CDR1 MGHRA, CDR2 YSYEKL. The CDR3 reads CASSQDLAWVTDTQYF. In DNA, the CDR3 is TGCGCCAGCAGCCAAGACCTAGCTTGGGTCACAGATACGCAGTATTTT.